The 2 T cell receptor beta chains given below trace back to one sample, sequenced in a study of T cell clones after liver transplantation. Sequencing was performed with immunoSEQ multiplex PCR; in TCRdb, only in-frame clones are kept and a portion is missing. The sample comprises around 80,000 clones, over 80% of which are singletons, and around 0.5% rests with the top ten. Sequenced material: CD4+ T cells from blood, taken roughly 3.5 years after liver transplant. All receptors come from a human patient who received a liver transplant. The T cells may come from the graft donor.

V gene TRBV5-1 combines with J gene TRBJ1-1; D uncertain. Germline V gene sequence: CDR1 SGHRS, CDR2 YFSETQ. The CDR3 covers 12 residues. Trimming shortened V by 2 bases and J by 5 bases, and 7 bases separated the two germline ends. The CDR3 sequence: CASSFGETEAFF. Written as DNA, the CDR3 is TGCGCCAGCAGCTTCGGGGAAACTGAAGCTTTCTTT.

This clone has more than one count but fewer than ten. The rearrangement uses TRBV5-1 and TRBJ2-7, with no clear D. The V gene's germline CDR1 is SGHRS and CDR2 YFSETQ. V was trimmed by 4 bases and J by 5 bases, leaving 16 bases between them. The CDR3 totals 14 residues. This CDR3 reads CASSPEVYVNEQYF. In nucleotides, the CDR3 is TGCGCCAGCAGCCCCGAGGTTTATGTCAACGAGCAGTACTTC.